Listed below are T cell receptor beta chains from one sample, sequenced in a study of graft-versus-host responses after intestinal transplantation. TCRdb keeps only in-frame clones here, not all; method: immunoSEQ multiplex PCR. The sample has roughly 17,000 clones; approximately 37% are singletons. Here the sequenced sample was alloreactive CD8+ T cells from a mixed lymphocyte reaction culture, taken before intestinal transplant. The source of these receptors is a human patient who received an intestinal transplant. The CDR3 runs from the conserved cysteine through the conserved F or W. Fields, in order: J gene, CDR3 length, V gene, D gene, clone size, CDR3 DNA, CDR3 protein. The D gene is left open where the match is weak. Size is omitted from some rows. Given values are once, few, many or a class for expanded clones.

j_call: TRBJ2-7
cdr3_length: 14
v_call: TRBV5-6
d_call: NA
clone_size: NA
cdr3_nt: TGTGCCAGCAGCCATCCGGGATTCTCCTACGAGCAGTACTTC
cdr3_aa: CASSHPGFSYEQYF

j_call: TRBJ2-5
cdr3_length: 14
v_call: TRBV6-6
d_call: NA
clone_size: NA
cdr3_nt: TGTGCCAGCAGTTATTCGTGGGGGCGGGAGACCCAGTACTTC
cdr3_aa: CASSYSWGRETQYF

j_call: TRBJ1-5
cdr3_length: 14
v_call: TRBV19
d_call: TRBD1
clone_size: few
cdr3_nt: TGTGCCAGTAATCCGGACAGGGGCGATCAGCCCCAGCATTTT
cdr3_aa: CASNPDRGDQPQHF

j_call: TRBJ2-4
cdr3_length: 14
v_call: TRBV6-5
d_call: NA
clone_size: NA
cdr3_nt: TGTGCCAGCAGTTACGGGGTAGAGGAAAACATTCAGTACTTC
cdr3_aa: CASSYGVEENIQYF

j_call: TRBJ2-7
cdr3_length: 13
v_call: TRBV19
d_call: NA
clone_size: few
cdr3_nt: TGTGCCAGTAGTCTCACGGGGCGTCCGGAGCAGTACTTC
cdr3_aa: CASSLTGRPEQYF

j_call: TRBJ2-7
cdr3_length: 13
v_call: TRBV28
d_call: NA
clone_size: few
cdr3_nt: TGTGCCAGCAGTTTATCATACAGGGACGAGCAGTACTTC
cdr3_aa: CASSLSYRDEQYF

j_call: TRBJ1-1
cdr3_length: 12
v_call: TRBV29-1
d_call: NA
clone_size: NA
cdr3_nt: TGCAGCGTTTTGGCAACAGTCCCTGGAGCTTTCTTT
cdr3_aa: CSVLATVPGAFF

j_call: TRBJ2-7
cdr3_length: 12
v_call: TRBV19
d_call: NA
clone_size: NA
cdr3_nt: TGTGCCAGCCTGGGGGGCTCCTACGAGCAGTACTTC
cdr3_aa: CASLGGSYEQYF

j_call: TRBJ2-7
cdr3_length: 16
v_call: TRBV28
d_call: NA
clone_size: few
cdr3_nt: TGTGCCAGCTCCTTAGGTGTTAGCGGATACTACTACGAGCAGTACTTC
cdr3_aa: CASSLGVSGYYYEQYF

j_call: TRBJ1-1
cdr3_length: 16
v_call: TRBV7-6
d_call: NA
clone_size: NA
cdr3_nt: TGTGCCAGCAGCTTATACTCAGGGGCCCTAAACACTGAAGCTTTCTTT
cdr3_aa: CASSLYSGALNTEAFF

j_call: TRBJ1-1
cdr3_length: 13
v_call: TRBV29-1
d_call: NA
clone_size: few
cdr3_nt: TGCAGCGCCAGGACACCAGCGAACACTGAAGCTTTCTTT
cdr3_aa: CSARTPANTEAFF

j_call: TRBJ2-7
cdr3_length: 13
v_call: TRBV23-1
d_call: NA
clone_size: NA
cdr3_nt: TGCGCCAGCAGGGGGGCGTCATCCTACGAGCAGTACTTC
cdr3_aa: CASRGASSYEQYF

j_call: TRBJ2-3
cdr3_length: 16
v_call: TRBV7-2
d_call: NA
clone_size: NA
cdr3_nt: TGTGCCAGCAGCCGACCTCTTGCGATTAGCACAGATACGCAGTATTTT
cdr3_aa: CASSRPLAISTDTQYF

j_call: TRBJ1-2
cdr3_length: 16
v_call: TRBV10-1
d_call: NA
clone_size: once
cdr3_nt: TGCGCCAGCCTCGGGACCCCCCTCAAGGGAGACTATGGCTACACCTTC
cdr3_aa: CASLGTPLKGDYGYTF

j_call: TRBJ2-7
cdr3_length: 15
v_call: TRBV11-3
d_call: TRBD2
clone_size: NA
cdr3_nt: TGTGCCAGCAGCTTACTAGCGGGAGGAGGCAACGAGCAGTACTTC
cdr3_aa: CASSLLAGGGNEQYF

j_call: TRBJ2-1
cdr3_length: 14
v_call: TRBV5-5
d_call: NA
clone_size: few
cdr3_nt: TGTGCCAGCAGCTTTCAATTGCGGGACAATGAGCAGTTCTTC
cdr3_aa: CASSFQLRDNEQFF

j_call: TRBJ2-7
cdr3_length: 11
v_call: TRBV5-1
d_call: NA
clone_size: NA
cdr3_nt: TGCGCCAGCAGCTCTGCTTACGAGCAGTACTTC
cdr3_aa: CASSSAYEQYF

j_call: TRBJ1-2
cdr3_length: 13
v_call: TRBV13
d_call: TRBD1
clone_size: few
cdr3_nt: TGTGCCAGCAGCTTCGACAGGGACGAAGGCTACACCTTC
cdr3_aa: CASSFDRDEGYTF

j_call: TRBJ2-7
cdr3_length: 14
v_call: TRBV2
d_call: NA
clone_size: medium-sized
cdr3_nt: TGTGCCAGCAGTGAAACGGCAGGTTTCTACGAGCAGTACTTC
cdr3_aa: CASSETAGFYEQYF

j_call: TRBJ1-2
cdr3_length: 13
v_call: TRBV6-5
d_call: NA
clone_size: NA
cdr3_nt: TGTGCCAGCAGTTACAACATAAACTATGGCTACACCTTC
cdr3_aa: CASSYNINYGYTF

j_call: TRBJ2-1
cdr3_length: 15
v_call: TRBV4-1
d_call: NA
clone_size: NA
cdr3_nt: TGCGCCAGCAGCCAAGGGCTAAGCTCCTACAATGAGCAGTTCTTC
cdr3_aa: CASSQGLSSYNEQFF

j_call: TRBJ1-2
cdr3_length: 10
v_call: TRBV20-1
d_call: NA
clone_size: NA
cdr3_nt: TGCAGTGTCCTTAACTATGGCTACACCTTC
cdr3_aa: CSVLNYGYTF

j_call: TRBJ2-7
cdr3_length: 15
v_call: TRBV6-5
d_call: TRBD2
clone_size: few
cdr3_nt: TGTGCCAGCAGTTATCCCCCCCGGGAGGTTCGCGAGCAGTACTTC
cdr3_aa: CASSYPPREVREQYF